One and the same sample provided the 11 T cell receptor beta chains below, sequenced in a study of T cell clonotyping in hematopoietic cell transplantation. The method was immunoSEQ multiplex PCR; TCRdb's version includes in-frame clones alone and lacks a portion of them. The sample includes over 25,000 clones, approximately 90% of them seen just once. This sample comprised PBMCs, obtained 100 days after allogeneic stem cell transplant. The source of these receptors is a female patient aged 45-60 years who had an allogeneic stem cell transplant from a related donor, so the T cells may come from the graft donor. Some clones in this sample may be carry-over from other donors' samples.

The chain uses TRBV6-5 and TRBJ1-3; TRBD1 matches at 8 bases. Losses at the gene ends were 6 bases for V and 8 bases for J; bases not matched to a gene: 12. This CDR3 has 15 residues. CDR1 and CDR2 (germline): MNHEY, SVGAGI. The CDR3 nucleotides read TGTGCCAGCAGCCCCAGACTCGGACAGGGACACACCATATATTTT. Amino acids: CASSPRLGQGHTIYF.

This chain uses TRBV5-6 with TRBJ2-5; D is perhaps TRBD2 (5 bases). Germline-derived CDR1 and CDR2 are SGHDT and YYEEEE. CDR3 size: 14 residues. V was trimmed by 2 bases and J by 5 bases, leaving 13 bases between them. In nucleotides, the CDR3 is TGTGCCAGCAGCTTAGCAGAGGGTTGGGAGACCCAGTACTTC. Protein product: CASSLAEGWETQYF.

V gene TRBV6-5 combines with J gene TRBJ2-7; D is possibly TRBD1 (6 bases). Trimming removed 0 bases at V and 4 bases at J, with 10 bases between. The V gene's germline CDR1 is MNHEY and CDR2 SVGAGI. The CDR3 contains 14 residues. CDR3 nucleotides: TGTGCCAGCAGTTACTCCAGGGGTCGGTACGAGCAGTACTTC. Its protein is CASSYSRGRYEQYF.

The chain is built from TRBV5-1 and TRBJ2-7; TRBD2 agrees at 8 bases. The V segment lost 3 bases and the J segment 2 bases; nucleotides outside the gene matches: 10. The germline gives CDR1 SGHRS, CDR2 YFSETQ. This CDR3 has 16 residues. The CDR3 region has the DNA TGCGCCAGCAGCTCCTCCCGGGGGGGATGGCCCTACGAGCAGTACTTC. It specifies CASSSSRGGWPYEQYF. Using reference TRBV5-1 and TRBJ2-7 for the parts outside the CDR3, the full variable domain is KAGVTQTPRYLIKTRGQQVTLSCSPISGHRSVSWYQQTPGQGLQFLFEYFSETQRNKGNFPGRFSGRQFSNSRSEMNVSTLELGDSALYLCASSSSRGGWPYEQYFGPGTRLTVT.

The chain joins TRBV19 to TRBJ1-1; 8 positions match TRBD1. V gave up 3 bases and J gave up 1 base; unmatched junction bases: 7. The length of the CDR3 is 16 residues. CDR1 is LNHDA, CDR2 SQIVND, per germline (reference sequence). CDR3 nucleotides: TGTGCCAGTAGTATCCAGGGGGCCCCGGCGAACACTGAAGCTTTCTTT. The encoded protein is CASSIQGAPANTEAFF. The full variable domain, rest sourced from reference TRBV19 and TRBJ1-1, is DGGITQSPKYLFRKEGQNVTLSCEQNLNHDAMYWYRQDPGQGLRLIYYSQIVNDFQKGDIAEGYSVSREKKESFPLTVTSAQKNPTAFYLCASSIQGAPANTEAFFGQGTRLTVV.

A single count supports this clone. The CDR3 bases are TGTGCCAGCAGCTCTAGCGGGAGGGCGGATACGCAGTATTTT. This sequence encodes CASSSSGRADTQYF. The V and J genes are TRBV5-6 and TRBJ2-3; 12 positions match TRBD2. Losses at the gene ends were 3 bases for V and 6 bases for J; bases not matched to a gene: 2. Germline lookup yields CDR1 SGHDT and CDR2 YYEEEE. The CDR3 loop spans 14 amino acids.

This chain uses TRBV6-5 with TRBJ2-7, with TRBD2 identical over 7 bases. CDR1 is MNHEY and CDR2 is SVGAGI in the germline V gene. Losses at the gene ends were 6 bases for V and 0 bases for J; bases not matched to a gene: 5. The CDR3 has 14 amino acids. The chain's CDR3 is CASRLGGSSYEQYF. As DNA, the CDR3 is TGTGCCAGCAGACTAGGCGGGAGCTCCTACGAGCAGTACTTC.

The chain's CDR3 is CASSRDFQETQYF. CDR3 nucleotides: TGTGCCAGTAGTCGGGACTTCCAAGAGACCCAGTACTTC. J is TRBJ2-5 and V is TRBV19; weak D call: TRBD2 (6 bases). The CDR3 extends over 13 amino acids. The V gene's germline CDR1 is LNHDA and CDR2 SQIVND (reference sequence). V was shortened by 5 bases and J by 1 base, with 8 bases between the two germline ends.

The chain employs TRBV19 and TRBJ1-2, with 7 nucleotides matching TRBD1. With V trimmed by 6 bases and J by 3 bases, 10 bases remained unmatched. The CDR3 is made up of 15 amino acids. Germline CDR1 reads LNHDA; CDR2 reads SQIVND (reference sequence). CDR3 residues: CASSPITGVDYGYTF. In nucleotides, the CDR3 is TGTGCCAGTAGCCCGATCACAGGGGTGGACTATGGCTACACCTTC.

CDR3 in amino acids: CASTLTQTNYGYTF. The CDR3 region has the DNA TGTGCCAGCACCTTGACACAAACTAACTATGGCTACACCTTC. The V gene is TRBV2, the J gene TRBJ1-2; unclear D gene. V lost 7 bases, J lost 0 bases, and 12 bases lay in between. The CDR3 has 14 residues. The V gene's germline CDR1 is SNHLY and CDR2 FYNNEI.

V is TRBV29-1 and J is TRBJ1-2, with D unclear. This CDR3 is built from 13 residues. Germline V CDR1 and CDR2: SQVTM, ANQGSEA. Deletions cut 1 base from V and 7 bases from J, with 13 bases between. CDR3 in DNA: TGCAGCGTTGAAGGTTATCCCGGGGTTGGCTACACCTTC. Protein sequence: CSVEGYPGVGYTF.